The 16 T cell receptor beta chains reported below all come from one sample, sequenced in a study of beta chain features in type 1 diabetes. Expressed TCRB transcripts were sequenced because the entire RNA isolate underwent reverse transcription. TCRdb's table, derived via immunoSEQ multiplex PCR, lists solely in-frame clones and lacks some. The sample lists hundreds of thousands of clones, over 11% seen once, with 0.03% to 0.045% in the top ten. Study results and limitations: Shorter TCRB CDR3s, moderately but significantly so, were found in Type 1 diabetes patients in all four CD4+ subsets.

These receptors are not linked to any known antigen. Sequencing input: naive CD4+ T cells from blood. Receptors were obtained from a man between 18 and 29 years old with type 1 diabetes.

This clone was seen only a few times. The V and J genes are TRBV6-5 and TRBJ1-2; D gene ambiguous. V lost 5 bases and J 2 bases, leaving 9 bases between the germline ends. This CDR3 region has 13 residues. CDR1 and CDR2 from the germline V gene are MNHEY and SVGAGI. CDR3 amino acids: CASSSIPNYGYTF. CDR3 sequence (DNA): TGTGCCAGCAGTAGCATCCCCAACTATGGCTACACCTTC.

V usage is TRBV10-3 and J usage is TRBJ2-2; TRBD1 might be the D (5 bases). V dropped 3 bases and J dropped 2 bases, with 7 bases sitting between them. The CDR3 has 14 residues. Germline values: CDR1 ENHRY, CDR2 SYGVKD. The CDR3 here is CAISDRGNTGELFF. The DNA of the CDR3 is TGTGCCATCAGTGATAGGGGAAACACCGGGGAGCTGTTTTTT.

The rearrangement uses TRBV27 and TRBJ2-7; TRBD1 matches at 12 bases. J was trimmed by 5 bases and V by 6 bases; bases with no gene match: 11. The CDR3 length is 16 residues. The germline gives CDR1 MNHEY, CDR2 SMNVEV (reference sequence). CDR3 nucleotides: TGTGCCAGCAGCTCCGACAGGGACAGGGGGCCCAACGAGCAGTACTTC. Its translation: CASSSDRDRGPNEQYF.

This clone occurred a few times. The chain is built from TRBV6-6 and TRBJ1-1; the D gene is possibly TRBD1 (5 bases). The CDR3 has 10 residues. CDR1 is MNHNY, CDR2 SVGAGI, per germline (reference sequence). Trimming cost V 10 bases and J 10 bases, with 13 bases left between them. CDR3 sequence reads: CAISAGGAFF. CDR3 DNA: TGTGCCATCTCGGCCGGGGGAGCTTTCTTT.

The chain uses TRBV30 and TRBJ1-6; D ambiguous. V was shortened by 4 bases and J by 2 bases, with 9 bases between the two germline ends. The CDR3 has 14 residues. CDR1 GTSNPN and CDR2 SVGIG come from the germline V gene (reference sequence). CDR3 amino acids: CAWTRVPYNSPLHF. The CDR3 nucleotides read TGTGCCTGGACGAGGGTTCCCTATAATTCACCCCTCCACTTT.

This rearrangement joins TRBV28 to TRBJ1-6; D gene uncertain. In germline, CDR1 is MDHEN, CDR2 SYDVKM. This CDR3 contains 14 residues. V was clipped by 5 bases and J by 0 bases, with 5 bases between them. CDR3 loop: CASSASSYNSPLHF. DNA for the CDR3: TGTGCCAGCAGTGCAAGCTCCTATAATTCACCCCTCCACTTT.

This sequence joins TRBV28 and TRBJ1-2, with unresolved D. The CDR3 is 13 amino acids. Germline CDR1 MDHEN, CDR2 SYDVKM. V was pared by 1 base and J by 4 bases, with 7 bases between. The chain's CDR3 is CASSLLTFYGYTF. The CDR3 DNA follows: TGTGCCAGCAGTTTATTGACGTTCTATGGCTACACCTTC.

This chain uses TRBV5-1 with TRBJ2-7; 13 nucleotides line up with TRBD2. The germline V gene has CDR1 SGHRS and CDR2 YFSETQ. The ends lost 3 bases at V and 6 bases at J; junction bases unmatched: 6. There are 15 residues in the CDR3. CDR3 amino acids: CASSYGLAGVREQYF. CDR3 bases: TGCGCCAGCAGCTACGGACTAGCGGGAGTTCGCGAGCAGTACTTC. Looking up the rest from reference TRBV5-1 and TRBJ2-7 gives the full variable domain: KAGVTQTPRYLIKTRGQQVTLSCSPISGHRSVSWYQQTPGQGLQFLFEYFSETQRNKGNFPGRFSGRQFSNSRSEMNVSTLELGDSALYLCASSYGLAGVREQYFGPGTRLTVT.

This clone was observed a handful of times. The gene calls are TRBV4-1 and TRBJ2-1, with 12 bases aligning to TRBD1. Germline CDR1 and CDR2: MGHRA and YSYEKL. V was pared by 1 base and J by 8 bases, with 6 bases of the junction left unmatched. The CDR3 is made up of 16 amino acids. CDR3 DNA sequence: TGCGCCAGCAGCCAAGCCCGGGACAGGGGGCAACATGAGCAGTTCTTC. The encoded protein is CASSQARDRGQHEQFF.

The gene calls are TRBV6-1 and TRBJ2-7; D is uncertain. The V end was cut by 4 bases, the J end by 3 bases, with 10 bases between. Looked up from germline, CDR1 is MNHNS and CDR2 is SASEGT. This CDR3 has 13 amino acids. CDR3 in amino acids: CASSAGQNYEQYF. CDR3 coding DNA: TGTGCCAGCAGTGCCGGGCAGAACTACGAGCAGTACTTC.

The chain carries TRBV7-6 and TRBJ2-1; D not resolved. CDR1 SGHVS and CDR2 FNYEAQ come from the germline V gene. V was clipped by 2 bases and J by 6 bases, with 2 bases between them. This CDR3 region has 11 residues. CDR3: CASSLSNEQFF. The CDR3, as DNA: TGTGCCAGCAGCTTAAGCAATGAGCAGTTCTTC.

This clone was counted only a few times. This chain connects TRBV25-1 to TRBJ1-1, with 8 bases that match TRBD1. Trimming at V came to 7 bases and at J to 7 bases, leaving 11 bases not matched to a gene. The CDR3 runs 14 residues. From germline, CDR1 is MGHDK and CDR2 SYGVNS. CDR3 region: CASTTGGLYGEAFF. CDR3 DNA: TGTGCCAGCACCACAGGGGGTCTATACGGTGAAGCTTTCTTT.

In this sample, this clone turned up a few times. This chain connects TRBV9 to TRBJ2-1; D is undetermined. Per germline, CDR1 SGDLS and CDR2 YYNGEE. Trimming shortened V by 0 bases and J by 6 bases, and 10 bases separated the two germline ends. The CDR3 totals 14 residues. The CDR3 DNA follows: TGTGCCAGCAGCGTAGGGCCGATTGTCAATGAGCAGTTCTTC. It encodes CASSVGPIVNEQFF.

This clone has a handful of counts. This CDR3 is CASSEKGKEPQHF. The CDR3 DNA is TGTGCCAGCAGTGAAAAGGGTAAGGAGCCCCAGCATTTT. The rearrangement links TRBV2 to TRBJ1-5; unclear D gene. CDR1 SNHLY and CDR2 FYNNEI come from the germline V gene. The CDR3 has 13 residues. Trimming took off 2 bases at V and 8 bases at J, with 10 bases between the two ends. The full variable domain, with the rest looked up from reference TRBV2 and TRBJ1-5, is EPEVTQTPSHQVTQMGQEVILRCVPISNHLYFYWYRQILGQKVEFLVSFYNNEISEKSEIFDDQFSVERPDGSNFTLKIRSTKLEDSAMYFCASSEKGKEPQHFGDGTRLSIL.

The chain uses TRBV10-3 and TRBJ1-5; 8 bases align to TRBD1. The CDR3 sequence is 13 residues long. Germline V gene data show CDR1 as ENHRY and CDR2 as SYGVKD. With V trimmed by 9 bases and J by 3 bases, 4 bases remained unmatched. The CDR3 nucleotides read TGTGCCATAACGGACAGGGCCAATCAGCCCCAGCATTTT. It yields the protein CAITDRANQPQHF.

V usage is TRBV19 and J usage is TRBJ2-1; no clear D. CDR1 LNHDA and CDR2 SQIVND come from the germline V gene (reference sequence). V lost 6 bases and J 5 bases, leaving 8 bases between the germline ends. The CDR3 length is 12 residues. The CDR3 sequence is CASSLFNNEQFF. For the CDR3, the DNA is TGTGCCAGTAGCCTTTTTAACAATGAGCAGTTCTTC.